This note documents a single T cell receptor (beta chain) sequence. J gave up 7 bases and V 0 bases, and 9 bases lay outside the gene matches. Germline V gene sequence: CDR1 MNHEY, CDR2 SVGAGI. CDR3 length equals 16 residues. The data originate from a study of blood T cell repertoires in COVID-19. Background on the study: Sources were T cells, B-cell-depleted T cells, or PBMCs; the material itself was cDNA or gDNA.

Original processing methods: Scientists estimated how many nucleated cells there were by amplifying reference gene primers. Profiling relied on immunoSEQ multiplex PCR, and the TCRdb table lists in-frame clones only, not all of them. V and J calls and clone size are those listed in that table; D and trimming were worked out from the DNA. The data show 150,000 to 250,000 clones, around 80% seen once. The source of this sequence is a human donor with acute or convalescent COVID-19. The donor label of this sample is uncertain. The sequenced sample consisted of peripheral blood. The chain carries TRBV6-5 and TRBJ2-1, with 7 bases aligning to TRBD2. CDR3 residues: CASSYSASGGGNEQFF. DNA of the CDR3: TGTGCCAGCAGTTACTCGGCTAGCGGCGGGGGTAATGAGCAGTTCTTC.